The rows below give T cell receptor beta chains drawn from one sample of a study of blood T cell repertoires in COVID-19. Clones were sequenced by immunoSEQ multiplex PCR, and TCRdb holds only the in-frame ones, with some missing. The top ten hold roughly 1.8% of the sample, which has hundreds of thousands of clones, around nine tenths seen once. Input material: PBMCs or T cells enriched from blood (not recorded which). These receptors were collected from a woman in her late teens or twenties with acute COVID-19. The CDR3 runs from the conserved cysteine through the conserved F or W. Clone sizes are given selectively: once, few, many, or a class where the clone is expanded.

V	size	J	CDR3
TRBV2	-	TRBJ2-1	CASSLAQEQFF
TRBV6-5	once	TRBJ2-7	CASTRPGSTYEQYF
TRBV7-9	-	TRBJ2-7	CASSSGLEQYF
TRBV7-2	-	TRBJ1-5	CASSYKGFGNQPQHF
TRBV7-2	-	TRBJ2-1	CASSSTSTYYNEQFF
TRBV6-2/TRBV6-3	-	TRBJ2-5	CASSYSTVYQETQYF
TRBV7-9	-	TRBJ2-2	CASFGQLTGELFF
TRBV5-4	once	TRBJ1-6	CASSEGQTINSPLHF
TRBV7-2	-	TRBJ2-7	CASSLRLTDEQYF
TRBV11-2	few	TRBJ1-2	CASSLAGGYRMGGYTF
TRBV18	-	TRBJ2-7	CASSSGQGTYEQYF
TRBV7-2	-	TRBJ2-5	CASSLPGGRAEWGEETQYF
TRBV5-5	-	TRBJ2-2	CASSSRDRANTGELFF